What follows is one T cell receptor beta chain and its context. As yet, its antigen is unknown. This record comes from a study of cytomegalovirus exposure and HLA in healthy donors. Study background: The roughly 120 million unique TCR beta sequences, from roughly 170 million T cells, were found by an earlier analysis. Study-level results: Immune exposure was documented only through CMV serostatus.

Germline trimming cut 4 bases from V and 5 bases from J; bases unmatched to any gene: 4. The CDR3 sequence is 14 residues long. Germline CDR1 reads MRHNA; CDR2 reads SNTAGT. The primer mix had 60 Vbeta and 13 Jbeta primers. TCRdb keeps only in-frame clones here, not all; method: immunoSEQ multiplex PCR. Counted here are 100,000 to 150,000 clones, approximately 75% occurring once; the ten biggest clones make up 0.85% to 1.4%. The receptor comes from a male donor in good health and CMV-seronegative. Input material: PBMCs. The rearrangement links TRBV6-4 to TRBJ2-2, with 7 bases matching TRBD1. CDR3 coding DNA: TGTGCCAGCAGTGCAGTGACAGGGACCGGGGAGCTGTTTTTT. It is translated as CASSAVTGTGELFF.